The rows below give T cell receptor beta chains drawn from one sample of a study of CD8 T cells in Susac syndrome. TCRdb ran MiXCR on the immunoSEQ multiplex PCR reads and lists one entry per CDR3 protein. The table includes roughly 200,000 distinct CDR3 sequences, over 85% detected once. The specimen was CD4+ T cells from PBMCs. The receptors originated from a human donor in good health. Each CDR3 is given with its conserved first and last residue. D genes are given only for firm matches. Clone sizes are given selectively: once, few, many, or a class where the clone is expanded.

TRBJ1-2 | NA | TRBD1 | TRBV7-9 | CASIPGGAGGGYTF | TGTGCCAGCATCCCCGGCGGGGCAGGGGGTGGCTACACCTTC
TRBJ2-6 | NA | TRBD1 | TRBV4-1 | CASSQDGQGAAGANVLTF | TGCGCCAGCAGCCAAGACGGACAGGGGGCGGCTGGGGCCAACGTCCTGACTTTC
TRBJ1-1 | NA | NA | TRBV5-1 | CASSPWGQNTEAFF | TGCGCCAGCAGCCCGTGGGGACAGAACACTGAAGCTTTCTTT
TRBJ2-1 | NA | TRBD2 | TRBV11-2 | CASSLDRGGRGEQFF | TGTGCCAGCAGCTTAGACCGCGGGGGGCGGGGTGAGCAGTTCTTC
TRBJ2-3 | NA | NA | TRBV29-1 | CSVEQAGGTDTQYF | TGCAGCGTTGAACAGGCCGGCGGCACAGATACGCAGTATTTC
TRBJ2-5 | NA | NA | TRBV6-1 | CASSFDTLGETQYF | TGTGCCAGCAGCTTCGACACATTAGGGGAGACCCAGTACTTC
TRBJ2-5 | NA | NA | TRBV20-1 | CSVGDGGWGETQYF | TGCAGTGTAGGCGACGGGGGCTGGGGGGAGACCCAGTACTTC
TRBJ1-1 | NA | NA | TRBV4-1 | CASRSGRAAMNTEAFF | TGCGCCAGCAGATCGGGACGGGCCGCAATGAACACTGAAGCTTTCTTT
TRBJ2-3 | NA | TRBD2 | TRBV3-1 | CASRLAEINTDTQYF | TGTGCCAGCAGACTAGCGGAGATTAACACAGATACGCAGTATTTT
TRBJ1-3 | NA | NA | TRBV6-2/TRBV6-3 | CASSNVRQPSGNTIYF | TGTGCCAGCAGCAATGTACGACAGCCCTCTGGAAACACCATATATTTT
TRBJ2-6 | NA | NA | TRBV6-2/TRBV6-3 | CASSPRSRISSGANVLTF | TGTGCCAGCAGCCCGCGGAGCCGGATAAGCTCTGGGGCCAACGTCCTGACTTTC
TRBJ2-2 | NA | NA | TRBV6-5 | CASWGDLNTGELFF | TGTGCCAGTTGGGGGGACTTAAACACCGGGGAGCTGTTTTTT
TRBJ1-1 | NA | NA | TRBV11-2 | CASRPLITGNTEAFF | TGTGCCAGCAGGCCACTCATCACAGGGAACACTGAAGCTTTCTTT
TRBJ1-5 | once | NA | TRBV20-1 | CSAKETEFDPQHF | TGCAGTGCTAAAGAGACAGAGTTTGATCCCCAGCATTTT
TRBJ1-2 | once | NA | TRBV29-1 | CSVKTLGVPAF | TGCAGCGTCAAGACCCTCGGGGTGCCAGCCTTC
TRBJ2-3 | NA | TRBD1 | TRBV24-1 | CATSDDPGQGGTQYF | TGTGCCACCAGTGATGACCCGGGACAGGGCGGTACGCAGTATTTT
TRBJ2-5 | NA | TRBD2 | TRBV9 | CASSVTSGGETQYF | TGTGCCAGCAGCGTAACTAGCGGGGGGGAGACCCAGTACTTC
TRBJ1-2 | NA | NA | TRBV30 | CAWTAGNYGYTF | TGTGCCTGGACGGCAGGCAACTATGGCTACACCTTC
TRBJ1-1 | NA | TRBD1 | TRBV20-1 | CSASSGTGYMGEAFF | TGCAGTGCTAGCTCCGGGACAGGGTATATGGGAGAAGCTTTCTTT
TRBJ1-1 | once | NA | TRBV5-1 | CASSLDEGWNTEAFF | TGCGCCAGCAGCTTGGATGAGGGTTGGAACACTGAAGCTTTCTTT
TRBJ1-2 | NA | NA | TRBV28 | CASRGSNYGYTF | TGTGCCAGCCGGGGCTCCAACTATGGCTACACCTTC
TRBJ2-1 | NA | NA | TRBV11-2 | CASSLGALTNEQFF | TGTGCCAGCAGCTTAGGTGCCCTGACCAATGAGCAGTTCTTC
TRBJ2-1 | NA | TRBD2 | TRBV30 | CAWTVPRLAAYNEQFF | TGTGCCTGGACTGTACCCAGACTAGCCGCCTACAATGAGCAGTTCTTC
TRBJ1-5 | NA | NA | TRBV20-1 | CSARPGGNQPQHF | TGCAGTGCTAGACCCGGGGGCAATCAGCCCCAGCATTTT
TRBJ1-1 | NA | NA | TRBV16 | CASSQSGQGASEAFF | TGTGCCAGCAGCCAATCGGGACAAGGGGCTAGTGAAGCTTTCTTT
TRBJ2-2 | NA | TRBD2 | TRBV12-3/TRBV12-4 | CASSLREKQGELFF | TGTGCCAGCAGTCTGCGGGAGAAACAGGGGGAGCTGTTTTTT
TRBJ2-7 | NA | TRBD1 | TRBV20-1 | CSARDPLDRDGEQYF | TGCAGTGCTAGAGATCCCCTGGACAGGGACGGCGAGCAGTACTTC
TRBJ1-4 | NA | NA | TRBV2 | CASRAEAASTNEKLFF | TGTGCCAGCAGGGCGGAGGCGGCGAGCACTAATGAAAAACTGTTTTTT
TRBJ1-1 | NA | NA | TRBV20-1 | CSAREGPVNTEAFF | TGCAGTGCTAGAGAAGGGCCGGTGAACACTGAAGCTTTCTTT
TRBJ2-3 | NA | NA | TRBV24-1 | CATSDLDYSTDTQYF | TGTGCCACCAGTGATTTGGACTACTCCACAGATACGCAGTATTTT
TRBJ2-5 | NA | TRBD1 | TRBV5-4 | CASSTDPDREETQYF | TGTGCCAGCAGCACGGACCCGGACAGGGAAGAGACCCAGTACTTC
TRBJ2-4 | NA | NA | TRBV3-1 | CASSPRGSKNIQYF | TGTGCCAGCAGTCCCCGGGGTAGCAAAAACATTCAGTACTTC
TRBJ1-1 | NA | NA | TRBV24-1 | CAIPSPDPREAFF | TGTGCCATCCCTTCGCCCGACCCGAGAGAAGCTTTCTTT
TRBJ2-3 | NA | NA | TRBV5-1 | CASRTLPSTDTQYF | TGCGCCAGCAGAACCCTTCCTAGCACAGATACGCAGTATTTT